This TCR beta chain was observed in a study of blood T cells in healthy people across ages. Together with a sample-barcoded 5' primer, a J-beta primer mix was included in a second PCR lasting about 7 to 12 cycles. One entry per CDR3 protein, called by TCRdb with MiXCR from the 5' RACE reads. The data hold about 780,000 distinct CDR3 sequences, with 46% observed a single time. Germline values: CDR1 SGHRS, CDR2 YFSETQ. The V end was cut by 0 bases, the J end by 0 bases, with 10 bases between. There are 16 residues in the CDR3. As to this clonotype: Its antigen remains unknown.

General observations from the study: Age brought a roughly linear fall in TCR beta diversity measured per million T cells. Estimates based on one million T cells were treated as lower bounds.

The genes are TRBV5-1 and TRBJ2-1; TRBD2 might be the D (5 bases). Sequenced sample: blood. The TCR sequence derives from a man older than 75 in good health. The CDR3 nucleotides are TGCGCCAGCAGCTTGGTAGTAGCGAGCTCCTACAATGAGCAGTTCTTC. Residues: CASSLVVASSYNEQFF.